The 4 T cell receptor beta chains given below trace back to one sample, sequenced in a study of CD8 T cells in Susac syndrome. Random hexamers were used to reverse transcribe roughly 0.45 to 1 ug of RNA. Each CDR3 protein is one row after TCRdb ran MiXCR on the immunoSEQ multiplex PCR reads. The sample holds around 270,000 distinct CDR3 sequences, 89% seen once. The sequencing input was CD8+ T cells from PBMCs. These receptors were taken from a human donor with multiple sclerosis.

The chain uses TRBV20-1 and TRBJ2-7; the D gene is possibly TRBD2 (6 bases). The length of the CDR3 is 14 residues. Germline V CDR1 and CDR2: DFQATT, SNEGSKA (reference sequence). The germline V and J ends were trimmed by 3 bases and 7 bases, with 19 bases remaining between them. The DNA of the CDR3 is TGCAGTGCTAGGGGGGGACTCGCAAGTGAGGAGCAGTACTTC. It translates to CSARGGLASEEQYF.

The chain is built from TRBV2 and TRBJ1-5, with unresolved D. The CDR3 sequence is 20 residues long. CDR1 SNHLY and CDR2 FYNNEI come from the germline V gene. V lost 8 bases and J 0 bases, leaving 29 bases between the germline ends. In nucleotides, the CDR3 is TGTGCCAGCTCCTTGACTTCAATGTCCGGTCTAGACTATAGCAATCAGCCCCAGCATTTT. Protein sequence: CASSLTSMSGLDYSNQPQHF. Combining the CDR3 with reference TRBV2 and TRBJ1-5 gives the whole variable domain EPEVTQTPSHQVTQMGQEVILRCVPISNHLYFYWYRQILGQKVEFLVSFYNNEISEKSEIFDDQFSVERPDGSNFTLKIRSTKLEDSAMYFCASSLTSMSGLDYSNQPQHFGDGTRLSIL.

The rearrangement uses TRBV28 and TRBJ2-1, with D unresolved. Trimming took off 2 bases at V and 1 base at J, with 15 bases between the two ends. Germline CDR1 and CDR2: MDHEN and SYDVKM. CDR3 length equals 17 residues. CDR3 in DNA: TGTGCCAGCAGTTTAAATTGGCAGCCAGATTCCTACAATGAGCAGTTCTTC. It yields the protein CASSLNWQPDSYNEQFF.

In nucleotides, the CDR3 is TGTGCCATCCCCGGGGATAGCTCCTACGAGCAGTACTTC. It codes for CAIPGDSSYEQYF. V gene TRBV7-9 combines with J gene TRBJ2-7, with TRBD2 as a possible D gene (5 bases). Germline V lookup: CDR1 SEHNR, CDR2 FQNEAQ (reference sequence). CDR3 length: 13 amino acids. Trimming pared 10 bases from V and 0 bases from J, leaving 13 bases between.